These 20 T cell receptor beta chains were sequenced from one sample in a study of blood T cell repertoires in COVID-19. The method was immunoSEQ multiplex PCR; TCRdb's version includes in-frame clones alone and lacks a portion of them. The table has about 180,000 clones, roughly 84% seen once. The sequenced sample consisted of peripheral blood. The receptor source for this set is a woman in her thirties or forties with COVID-19, enrolled during active disease.

The CDR3 sequence: CASSLAGQANYGYTF. Written as DNA, the CDR3 is TGTGCCAGCAGCTTAGCCGGACAGGCTAACTATGGCTACACCTTC. The chain joins TRBV7-9 to TRBJ1-2, with TRBD1 matching 7 bases. The length of the CDR3 is 15 residues. V trimming: 0 bases; J trimming: 0 bases; junction bases outside the gene matches: 1. Per germline, CDR1 SEHNR and CDR2 FQNEAQ (reference sequence).

In its sample, this clone was seen a few times. The genes are TRBV7-3 and TRBJ2-1; D call uncertain. V was pared by 4 bases and J by 6 bases, with 7 bases between. The CDR3 length is 12 residues. Germline CDR1 and CDR2: SGHTA and FQGTGA. The DNA of the CDR3 is TGTGCCAGCAGCTCTAGTTTCAATGAGCAGTTCTTC. Its protein is CASSSSFNEQFF. Full variable domain (missing parts from reference TRBV7-3 and TRBJ2-1): GAGVSQTPSNKVTEKGKYVELRCDPISGHTALYWYRQSLGQGPEFLIYFQGTGAADDSGLPNDRFFAVRPEGSVSTLKIQRTERGDSAVYLCASSSSFNEQFFGPGTRLTVL.

This clone was found a few times. This sequence joins TRBV11-2 and TRBJ1-1; D gene unclear. This CDR3 region has 14 residues. Deletions cut 2 bases from V and 0 bases from J, with 7 bases between. The germline CDR1 and CDR2 sequences are SGHAT and FQNNGV. In nucleotides, the CDR3 is TGTGCCAGCAGCTTACCCCTTATGAACACTGAAGCTTTCTTT. This codes for CASSLPLMNTEAFF.

The V and J genes are TRBV6-4 and TRBJ2-1; perhaps TRBD2 as D (5 bases). Germline-derived CDR1 and CDR2 are MRHNA and SNTAGT. V lost 10 bases, J lost 0 bases, and 16 bases lay in between. The CDR3 is 15 residues long. The CDR3 reads CATGGPSSSYNEQFF. The CDR3 DNA reads as TGTGCCACCGGAGGCCCGAGTAGCTCCTACAATGAGCAGTTCTTC.

The table lists this clone with a count of one. The CDR3 DNA reads TGTGCCAGTAGTTATGTAAGGGGCAAAGGAGCCAAAAACATTCAGTACTTC. The encoded protein is CASSYVRGKGAKNIQYF. The chain links TRBV19 to TRBJ2-4, with D possibly TRBD1 on 5 matching bases. Trimming removed 5 bases at V and 0 bases at J, with 17 bases between. This CDR3 is built from 17 residues. CDR1 and CDR2 from the germline V gene are LNHDA and SQIVND (reference sequence).

Of note for this clone: Other DNA sequences within the sample encode an identical CDR3. The gene calls are TRBV12-3 or TRBV12-4 and TRBJ1-5, with TRBD1 matching over 8 bases. This CDR3 region has 13 residues. V lost 6 bases to trimming and J lost 7 bases; unmatched junction nucleotides: 5. Written as DNA, the CDR3 is TGTGCCAGCAGGACAGGGGAGGGCCAGCCCCAGCATTTT. This encodes CASRTGEGQPQHF.

This clone was seen only once. V gene TRBV25-1 combines with J gene TRBJ2-7, with D possibly TRBD1 on 5 matching bases. CDR1 is MGHDK and CDR2 is SYGVNS in the germline V gene. V lost 8 bases to trimming and J lost 2 bases, with 7 bases between them. The CDR3 totals 11 residues. As DNA, the CDR3 is TGTGCCAGCGCGGACACCTACGAGCAGTACTTC. Its protein product is CASADTYEQYF.

The CDR3 loop is CASSVPGAFGSPLHF. For the CDR3, the DNA is TGTGCCAGCAGCGTTCCAGGGGCGTTTGGTTCACCCCTCCACTTT. This chain links TRBV7-9 with TRBJ1-6, with D maybe TRBD1 (6 bases). Germline-derived CDR1 and CDR2 are SEHNR and FQNEAQ (reference sequence). The CDR3 is made up of 15 amino acids. The V and J ends lost 5 bases and 9 bases respectively, with 17 bases between them. The complete variable domain, with remaining parts taken from reference TRBV7-9 and TRBJ1-6, reads DTGVSQNPRHKITKRGQNVTFRCDPISEHNRLYWYRQTLGQGPEFLTYFQNEAQLEKSRLLSDRFSAERPKGSFSTLEIQRTEQGDSAMYLCASSVPGAFGSPLHFGNGTRLTVT.

J is TRBJ2-1 and V is TRBV7-7; possible D gene TRBD1, 5 bases. CDR1 and CDR2 from the germline V gene are SSHAT and FNYEAQ (reference sequence). Between the trimmed V and J ends, which lost 5 bases and 8 bases, there was a span of 13 bases. The CDR3 has 13 residues. This CDR3 reads CASSADRNHEQFF. As DNA, the CDR3 is TGTGCCAGCAGCGCAGACAGAAACCATGAGCAGTTCTTC.

The chain carries TRBV7-3 and TRBJ2-7, with D hard to call. The germline V gene encodes CDR1 SGHTA and CDR2 FQGTGA. The CDR3 is 15 amino acids. Trimming removed 5 bases from V and 0 bases from J, with 14 bases in between. Written as DNA, the CDR3 is TGTGCCAGCAGCCCTTCCCGTTCCCGCTCCTACGAGCAGTACTTC. Protein sequence: CASSPSRSRSYEQYF.

J is TRBJ1-1 and V is TRBV5-1; perhaps TRBD1 as D (5 bases). Germline V gives CDR1 SGHRS, CDR2 YFSETQ. The ends were cut back, 0 bases at V and 3 bases at J, with 6 bases in the middle. This CDR3 comprises 13 residues. Written as DNA, the CDR3 is TGCGCCAGCAGCTTGGCGGGGGACACTGAAGCTTTCTTT. Translated: CASSLAGDTEAFF.

The genes are TRBV5-1 and TRBJ2-7; TRBD2 aligns across 8 bases. This CDR3 is 13 amino acids long. CDR1 and CDR2 from the germline V gene are SGHRS and YFSETQ. The ends lost 1 base at V and 5 bases at J; junction bases unmatched: 2. As DNA, the CDR3 is TGCGCCAGCAGCTTGAGCGGGAGCCACGAGCAGTACTTC. Its translation: CASSLSGSHEQYF.

The chain recombines TRBV12-3 or TRBV12-4 with TRBJ2-7, with TRBD2 matching over 7 bases. The CDR3 has 12 residues. V was clipped by 5 bases and J by 5 bases; unmatched bases: 3. CDR3 DNA: TGTGCCAGCAGTCTGACTAGCCACGAGCAGTACTTC. Its protein product is CASSLTSHEQYF.

The count of this clone is one. The chain carries TRBV6-5 and TRBJ1-1; TRBD1 agrees at 7 bases. Germline assignment: CDR1 MNHEY and CDR2 SVGAGI. J gave up 4 bases and V 4 bases, and 3 bases lay outside the gene matches. This CDR3 has 13 residues. The DNA for the CDR3 is TGTGCCAGCAGTTTCACAGGGGCCACTGAAGCTTTCTTT. Its protein is CASSFTGATEAFF.

The J gene is TRBJ2-3, the V gene TRBV4-1, with D perhaps matching TRBD2 (6 bases). The CDR3 consists of 16 residues. The germline V gene has CDR1 MGHRA and CDR2 YSYEKL. V lost 2 bases and J lost 0, with 12 bases in between. The CDR3 protein is CASSQLELASTDTQYF. In DNA, the CDR3 is TGCGCCAGCAGCCAACTCGAACTAGCTAGCACAGATACGCAGTATTTT.

A few counts support this clone. V usage is TRBV5-1 and J usage is TRBJ1-2, with TRBD1 matching 8 bases. The V and J ends lost 3 bases and 8 bases, in that order; junction bases with no gene match: 6. The CDR3 consists of 13 residues. Germline values: CDR1 SGHRS, CDR2 YFSETQ. CDR3 nucleotide sequence: TGCGCCAGCAGCTCCGGACAGGGAGAAGGCTACACCTTC. This encodes CASSSGQGEGYTF.

This rearrangement joins TRBV21-1 to TRBJ2-7; TRBD1 is taken as the D call from the table, unchecked against the DNA. TRBV21-1 is a documented pseudogene. The CDR3 totals 16 residues. The CDR3 protein is CASSKEDSSHSYEQYF. CDR3 nucleotide sequence: TGTGCCAGCAGCAAAGAGGACAGCTCCCACTCCTACGAGCAGTACTTC.

The chain joins TRBV6-5 to TRBJ1-5, with D unclear. From germline, CDR1 is MNHEY and CDR2 SVGAGI. Trimming cost V 2 bases and J 0 bases, with 8 bases left between them. This CDR3 is built from 15 residues. In DNA form, the CDR3 reads TGTGCCAGCAGTTACGGCAGGCTTAGCAATCAGCCCCAGCATTTT. Protein sequence: CASSYGRLSNQPQHF.

This chain joins TRBV6-5 and TRBJ2-3; TRBD2 matches 7 bases. There are 15 residues in the CDR3. Losses at the gene ends were 7 bases for V and 0 bases for J; bases not matched to a gene: 7. Germline V lookup: CDR1 MNHEY, CDR2 SVGAGI. As DNA, the CDR3 is TGTGCCAGCACCAGGACTAGAACGAGCACAGATACGCAGTATTTT. Its translation is CASTRTRTSTDTQYF.

There are a few counts of this clone. V usage is TRBV11-2 and J usage is TRBJ2-2; TRBD1 aligns across 8 bases. This CDR3 comprises 14 residues. Germline V CDR1 and CDR2: SGHAT, FQNNGV. The V segment lost 7 bases and the J segment 1 base; nucleotides outside the gene matches: 2. The CDR3, as DNA: TGTGCCAGCACAGGGACAGGGAACACCGGGGAGCTGTTTTTT. Encoded protein: CASTGTGNTGELFF. Combining the CDR3 with reference TRBV11-2 and TRBJ2-2 gives the whole variable domain EAGVAQSPRYKIIEKRQSVAFWCNPISGHATLYWYQQILGQGPKLLIQFQNNGVVDDSQLPKDRFSAERLKGVDSTLKIQPAKLEDSAVYLCASTGTGNTGELFFGEGSRLTVL.